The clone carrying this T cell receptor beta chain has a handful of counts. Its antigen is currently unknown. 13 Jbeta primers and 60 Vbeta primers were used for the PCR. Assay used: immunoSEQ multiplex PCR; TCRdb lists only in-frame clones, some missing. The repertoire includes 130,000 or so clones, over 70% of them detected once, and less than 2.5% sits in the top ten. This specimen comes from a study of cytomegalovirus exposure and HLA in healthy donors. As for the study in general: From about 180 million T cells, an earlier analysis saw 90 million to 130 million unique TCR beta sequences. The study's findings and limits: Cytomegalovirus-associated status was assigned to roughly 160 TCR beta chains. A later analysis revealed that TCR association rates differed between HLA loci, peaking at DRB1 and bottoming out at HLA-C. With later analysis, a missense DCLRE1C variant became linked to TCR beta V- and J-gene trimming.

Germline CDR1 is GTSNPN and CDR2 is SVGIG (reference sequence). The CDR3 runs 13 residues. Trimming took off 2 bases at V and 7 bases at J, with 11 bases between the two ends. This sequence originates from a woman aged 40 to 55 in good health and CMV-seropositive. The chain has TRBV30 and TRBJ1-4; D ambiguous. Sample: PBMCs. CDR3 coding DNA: TGTGCCTGGAGTTTGGGCATCGGTGAAAAACTGTTTTTT. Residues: CAWSLGIGEKLFF.